This T cell receptor beta chain was captured in a study of blood T cell repertoires in COVID-19. Study context: Collection of acute and convalescent COVID-19 samples took place in the United States, Italy and Spain. Sources were T cells, B-cell-depleted T cells, or PBMCs; the material itself was cDNA or gDNA.

CDR3 length: 17 amino acids. Per the original methods: How many nucleated cells were present was estimated from reference gene primer amplification. This table comes from immunoSEQ multiplex PCR, and its TCRdb copy is limited to in-frame clones, with some not included. The D gene and trimming were derived from the DNA, and the V and J assignments and clone size from that table. Of under 200,000 clones in the sample, about 88% were seen once. The chain uses TRBV21-1 and TRBJ2-7; the table's D gene call, TRBD1, was not cross checked with the DNA. TRBV21-1 is a known pseudogene. This clonotype was obtained from a woman older than 75 in a cohort sampled during active or convalescent COVID-19. Sequencing input: peripheral blood. The CDR3 loop is CASSNEQGDTPNYEQYV. In DNA, the CDR3 is TGTGCCAGCAGCAATGAACAGGGTGACACTCCCAACTACGAGCAGTACGTC.